The clone carrying this TCR beta chain occurred many times. Its antigen is undetermined. PCR was performed a second time for about 7 to 11 cycles using a sample-barcoded 5' primer and a J-beta primer mix. Via MiXCR, TCRdb re-called the 5' RACE reads, giving one row per CDR3 protein. The sample includes around 1,600,000 distinct CDR3 sequences, roughly 43% of them seen just once. This sample is drawn from a study of blood T cells in healthy people across ages. Study-level results: The donors' CMV status was not determined, possibly confounding changes in expanded clonotypes.

The germline V gene has CDR1 ENHRY and CDR2 SYGVKD. V lost 6 bases, J lost 2 bases, and 3 bases lay in between. This CDR3 region has 11 residues. Individuals who donated were healthy Caucasians from Russia aged about 6 to 90. A minimum of 5 micrograms of total RNA was extracted per sample. Material: blood. The sequence was obtained from a woman younger than 35 in good health. V and J are TRBV10-3 and TRBJ2-3; unclear D gene. The CDR3 region is CAISYTDTQYF. In nucleotides, the CDR3 is TGTGCCATCAGCTACACAGATACGCAGTATTTT.